A single sample gave rise to the 13 T cell receptor beta chains below, sequenced in a study of long-term antiretroviral therapy in people with HIV. At survey level, the immunoSEQ assay was run in its v3.0 version. The repertoire was sequenced with immunoSEQ multiplex PCR; TCRdb's copy has only in-frame clones and lacks some. The sample shows 34,000 or so clones, approximately 85% of them seen only once. The sequencing here drew on unsorted PBMCs, taken about 3.3 years after starting antiretroviral therapy. The receptor set was obtained from a young man with HIV.

J is TRBJ1-5 and V is TRBV6-1, with D uncertain. This CDR3 spans 17 amino acids. Per the germline V gene, CDR1 is MNHNS and CDR2 is SASEGT. V shed 0 bases and J shed 5 bases, with 17 bases lying between them. The DNA of the CDR3 is TGTGCCAGCAGTGAAGCCCCGGGCAGCGTCCATTATCAGCCCCAGCATTTT. This encodes CASSEAPGSVHYQPQHF.

This clone was counted between two and nine times. The V and J genes are TRBV6-6 and TRBJ1-4; D gene unclear. The CDR3 sequence is 16 residues long. Trimming shortened V by 6 bases and J by 4 bases, and 18 bases separated the two germline ends. Germline lookup yields CDR1 MNHNY and CDR2 SVGAGI (reference sequence). The CDR3 spells CASSPRTPASNEKLFF. Written as DNA, the CDR3 is TGTGCCAGCAGCCCTCGGACCCCGGCTAGTAATGAAAAACTGTTTTTT.

This sequence joins TRBV28 and TRBJ2-7, with TRBD2 matching over 11 bases. CDR3 size: 16 residues. CDR1 is MDHEN, CDR2 SYDVKM, per germline. The V gene end was trimmed by 3 bases and the J gene end by 5 bases; junction bases not matched to a gene: 9. Here the CDR3 reads CASSLLLAGAGHEQYF. The CDR3, as DNA: TGTGCCAGCAGTTTGTTACTAGCGGGAGCCGGCCACGAGCAGTACTTC.

The chain couples TRBV27 to TRBJ1-4, with 9 bases that match TRBD1. From germline, CDR1 is MNHEY and CDR2 SMNVEV (reference sequence). The CDR3 length is 16 residues. V shed 5 bases, J shed 4 bases, and the junction held 8 bases outside the gene matches. The CDR3 bases are TGTGCCAGCAGTGCTACAGGGACAGGGTTTAATGAAAAACTGTTTTTT. Amino acid sequence: CASSATGTGFNEKLFF.

V usage is TRBV7-9 and J usage is TRBJ2-7; D is perhaps TRBD1 or TRBD2 (5 bases each). CDR1 is SEHNR and CDR2 is FQNEAQ in the germline V gene (reference sequence). Trimming pared 5 bases from V and 3 bases from J, leaving 14 bases between. The CDR3 totals 14 residues. CDR3 sequence: CASSIRDGLYEQYF. The CDR3 bases are TGTGCCAGCAGCATCCGGGACGGCCTCTACGAGCAGTACTTC.

The chain uses TRBV7-9 and TRBJ2-2, with D perhaps matching TRBD1 (5 bases). The CDR3 sequence is 13 residues long. The V gene's germline CDR1 is SEHNR and CDR2 FQNEAQ (reference sequence). V was pared by 3 bases and J by 6 bases, with 8 bases between. The CDR3 here is CASSFRVSGELFF. DNA for the CDR3: TGTGCCAGCAGCTTCAGGGTTTCCGGGGAGCTGTTTTTT.

This chain connects TRBV6-1 to TRBJ1-5; D unclear. This CDR3 is built from 14 residues. V was pared by 2 bases and J by 3 bases, with 8 bases between. The V gene's germline CDR1 is MNHNS and CDR2 SASEGT. CDR3 DNA sequence: TGTGCCAGCAGTGAAAGGACCCCCAATCAGCCCCAGCATTTT. It translates to CASSERTPNQPQHF.

The chain joins TRBV5-1 to TRBJ2-7, with 8 bases identical to TRBD1. The germline V gene encodes CDR1 SGHRS and CDR2 YFSETQ. This CDR3 comprises 14 residues. The V and J ends lost 4 bases and 4 bases, in that order; junction bases with no gene match: 7. The CDR3 region is CASSLQGDAYEQYF. In DNA, the CDR3 is TGCGCCAGCAGCCTACAGGGGGATGCGTACGAGCAGTACTTC.

The chain employs TRBV28 and TRBJ2-7; 8 bases agree with TRBD1. The CDR3 totals 14 residues. With 10 bases clipped from V and 1 base from J, the junction kept 9 bases outside the gene matches. Per the germline V gene, CDR1 is MDHEN and CDR2 is SYDVKM. CDR3 nucleotide sequence: TGTGCCACCGATCAGGGGGCGCGATCCTACGAGCAGTACTTC. It specifies CATDQGARSYEQYF.

This clone was seen only once. The chain recombines TRBV27 with TRBJ2-1; D is uncertain. Germline V CDR1 and CDR2: MNHEY, SMNVEV (reference sequence). V shed 1 base and J shed 5 bases, with 12 bases lying between them. The CDR3 runs 15 residues. CDR3 coding DNA: TGTGCCAGCAGTTTATTCAACTATATTAACAATGAGCAGTTCTTC. Translation gives CASSLFNYINNEQFF.

The chain has TRBV5-6 and TRBJ2-7, with D possibly being TRBD1 (6 bases). The V and J ends lost 3 bases and 3 bases respectively, with 13 bases between them. The CDR3 spans 14 residues. Germline lookup yields CDR1 SGHDT and CDR2 YYEEEE. The CDR3: CASSSRLQGYEQYF. In DNA, the CDR3 is TGTGCCAGCAGCTCTAGACTACAGGGCTACGAGCAGTACTTC.

The chain joins TRBV7-6 to TRBJ1-2, with a weak D call TRBD1 (6 bases). Looked up from germline, CDR1 is SGHVS and CDR2 is FNYEAQ. The V gene lost 5 bases and the J gene lost 8 bases, with 15 bases spanning the gap. This CDR3 spans 13 amino acids. In DNA, the CDR3 is TGTGCCAGCAGCCCTAATACAGGGAGAGGCTACACCTTC. Residues: CASSPNTGRGYTF.

V usage is TRBV7-2 and J usage is TRBJ1-1; TRBD1 is a possible D gene (5 bases). Deletions cut 1 base from V and 3 bases from J, with 15 bases between. This CDR3 has 16 residues. Germline CDR1 and CDR2: SGHTA and FQGNSA. The CDR3 region is CASSLVGIGAHTEAFF. CDR3 DNA sequence: TGTGCCAGCAGCTTAGTCGGTATCGGGGCTCACACTGAAGCTTTCTTT. The variable domain in full, with the rest retrieved from reference TRBV7-2 and TRBJ1-1, is GAGVSQSPSNKVTEKGKDVELRCDPISGHTALYWYRQSLGQGLEFLIYFQGNSAPDKSGLPSDRFSAERTGGSVSTLTIQRTQQEDSAVYLCASSLVGIGAHTEAFFGQGTRLTVV.